The rows below give T cell receptor beta chains drawn from one sample of a study of T cells in Graves' hyperthyroidism and ophthalmopathy. In TCRdb, the multiplex PCR reads were re-called with MiXCR into one record per CDR3 protein. The sample records 600,000 to 850,000 distinct CDR3 sequences, about 17% being singletons. Sample: blood. These receptors all stem from a woman aged 50 to 65 with Graves' hyperthyroidism that later progressed to Graves' ophthalmopathy. Both conserved end residues are part of each CDR3. Each record gives: clone size, J gene, D gene, V gene, CDR3 DNA, CDR3 protein. D genes are given only for firm matches. Not every row has a clone size; where given, it reads once, few, many or a size class.

clone_size: .; j_call: TRBJ2-7; d_call: TRBD1; v_call: TRBV3-1; cdr3_nt: TGTGCCAGCAGCCGATCGGACAGGGCTGGTTACGAGCAGTACTTC; cdr3_aa: CASSRSDRAGYEQYF
clone_size: few; j_call: TRBJ1-4; d_call: .; v_call: TRBV6-5; cdr3_nt: TGTGCCAGCAGTTACTCCGGGGAGGGAGGGGAAAAACTGTTTTTT; cdr3_aa: CASSYSGEGGEKLFF
clone_size: .; j_call: TRBJ2-1; d_call: .; v_call: TRBV20-1; cdr3_nt: TGCAGTGCTAGAGGGACTAACAATGAGCAGTTCTTC; cdr3_aa: CSARGTNNEQFF
clone_size: .; j_call: TRBJ2-1; d_call: .; v_call: TRBV11-3; cdr3_nt: TGTGCCAGCAGCTACGGGGGATACGGAGCGAGGATTAGGGATGAGCAGTTCTTC; cdr3_aa: CASSYGGYGARIRDEQFF
clone_size: few; j_call: TRBJ2-3; d_call: TRBD2; v_call: TRBV20-1; cdr3_nt: TGCAGTGCTAGAGATCGTCTCCTAGCGGGGGTCCCAGATACGCAGTATTTT; cdr3_aa: CSARDRLLAGVPDTQYF
clone_size: many; j_call: TRBJ1-1; d_call: .; v_call: TRBV13; cdr3_nt: TGTGCCAGCAGCTTAGGCGGGGGACCCTACACTGAAGCTTTCTTT; cdr3_aa: CASSLGGGPYTEAFF
clone_size: .; j_call: TRBJ1-5; d_call: TRBD1; v_call: TRBV19; cdr3_nt: TGTGCCAGTAGTATACAGGGGGTTAGCAATCAGCCCCAGCATTTT; cdr3_aa: CASSIQGVSNQPQHF
clone_size: .; j_call: TRBJ2-1; d_call: TRBD2; v_call: TRBV29-1; cdr3_nt: TGCAGCGGGTGGTTTCTAGCGGGGCGTCAGTTCTTC; cdr3_aa: CSGWFLAGRQFF
clone_size: .; j_call: TRBJ2-3; d_call: TRBD2; v_call: TRBV7-9; cdr3_nt: TGTGCCAGCAGCCCCGGGGGCGGGGGGACCTGGTGGGACACAGATACGCAGTATTTT; cdr3_aa: CASSPGGGGTWWDTDTQYF
clone_size: few; j_call: TRBJ1-5; d_call: .; v_call: TRBV7-2; cdr3_nt: TGTGCCAGCAGCCGCGAAATCGATCAGCCCCAGCATTTT; cdr3_aa: CASSREIDQPQHF
clone_size: many; j_call: TRBJ2-5; d_call: .; v_call: TRBV11-2; cdr3_nt: TGTGCCAGCAGCCGGATACAAGAGACCCAGTACTTC; cdr3_aa: CASSRIQETQYF
clone_size: once; j_call: TRBJ2-2; d_call: .; v_call: TRBV5-5; cdr3_nt: TGTGCCAGCAGCTTGGTGGTGGGGGTGAGCACCGGGGAGCTGTTTTTT; cdr3_aa: CASSLVVGVSTGELFF
clone_size: few; j_call: TRBJ2-3; d_call: TRBD2; v_call: TRBV10-3; cdr3_nt: TGTGCCATCAGTAGGACTAGCGGGGACACAGATACGCAGTATTTT; cdr3_aa: CAISRTSGDTDTQYF
clone_size: many; j_call: TRBJ2-5; d_call: TRBD1; v_call: TRBV5-5; cdr3_nt: TGTGCCAGCAGCGTAGACAGGGACCAAGAGACCCAGTACTTC; cdr3_aa: CASSVDRDQETQYF
clone_size: many; j_call: TRBJ2-3; d_call: .; v_call: TRBV12-3/TRBV12-4; cdr3_nt: TGTGCCAGCAGTCCTCCGGAGGGGAACACAGATACGCAGTATTTT; cdr3_aa: CASSPPEGNTDTQYF
clone_size: many; j_call: TRBJ1-4; d_call: .; v_call: TRBV12-3/TRBV12-4; cdr3_nt: TGTGCCAGCAGTCGGGAGGCAGAAAAACTGTTTTTT; cdr3_aa: CASSREAEKLFF
clone_size: many; j_call: TRBJ2-5; d_call: .; v_call: TRBV7-3; cdr3_nt: TGTGCCAGCAGCTCGTCAGGGAAACCAGAGACCCAGTACTTC; cdr3_aa: CASSSSGKPETQYF
clone_size: many; j_call: TRBJ2-5; d_call: .; v_call: TRBV12-3/TRBV12-4; cdr3_nt: TGTGCCAGCAATCCCCAGGGCGGGGAAGAGACCCAGTACTTC; cdr3_aa: CASNPQGGEETQYF
clone_size: few; j_call: TRBJ2-6; d_call: .; v_call: TRBV10-3; cdr3_nt: TGTGCCATCAGTGAACGGGGGGCTTGGGGGGCCAACGTCCTGACTTTC; cdr3_aa: CAISERGAWGANVLTF
clone_size: .; j_call: TRBJ1-1; d_call: TRBD1; v_call: TRBV11-2; cdr3_nt: TGTGCCAGCAGCCGCGACAGGGTGGTCACTGAAGCTTTCTTT; cdr3_aa: CASSRDRVVTEAFF
clone_size: .; j_call: TRBJ1-4; d_call: .; v_call: TRBV5-8; cdr3_nt: TGTGCCAGCAGCTTGGCCTTTGGACAGAATAATGAAAAACTGTTTTTT; cdr3_aa: CASSLAFGQNNEKLFF
clone_size: few; j_call: TRBJ2-3; d_call: TRBD2; v_call: TRBV20-1; cdr3_nt: TGCAGTGCGAGACTAGCGGGGGTCGTAGATACGCAGTATTTT; cdr3_aa: CSARLAGVVDTQYF
clone_size: .; j_call: TRBJ2-3; d_call: TRBD2; v_call: TRBV19; cdr3_nt: TGTGCCAGTAGTATTCGCCTAGCGGGGGGAAATGAATTTGGAGATACGCAGTATTTT; cdr3_aa: CASSIRLAGGNEFGDTQYF
clone_size: many; j_call: TRBJ2-3; d_call: .; v_call: TRBV7-9; cdr3_nt: TGTGCCAGCACCCAGCGACAGGTTAGCACAGATACGCAGTATTTT; cdr3_aa: CASTQRQVSTDTQYF
clone_size: .; j_call: TRBJ1-1; d_call: TRBD1; v_call: TRBV7-6; cdr3_nt: TGTGCCAGCAGCATCAGTGGGGGGCGAGGGACAGAGTTAATGAACACTGAAGCTTTCTTT; cdr3_aa: CASSISGGRGTELMNTEAFF
clone_size: .; j_call: TRBJ1-5; d_call: .; v_call: TRBV10-2; cdr3_nt: TGCGCCAGCAGCCTGAACTTTTTGGGCAATCAGCCCCAGCATTTT; cdr3_aa: CASSLNFLGNQPQHF
clone_size: .; j_call: TRBJ1-1; d_call: .; v_call: TRBV29-1; cdr3_nt: TGCAGCGTCCTAGTCCAAACAGCTGAAGCTTTCTTT; cdr3_aa: CSVLVQTAEAFF
clone_size: .; j_call: TRBJ1-1; d_call: TRBD1; v_call: TRBV19; cdr3_nt: TGTGCCAGTAGTCTCCGGACAGGGGGCATGACTGAAGCTTTCTTT; cdr3_aa: CASSLRTGGMTEAFF
clone_size: .; j_call: TRBJ2-2; d_call: .; v_call: TRBV6-2/TRBV6-3; cdr3_nt: TGTGCCAGCATAAGGGAGCTAGCTCTCGGGGAGCTGTTTTTT; cdr3_aa: CASIRELALGELFF
clone_size: .; j_call: TRBJ2-1; d_call: TRBD2; v_call: TRBV29-1; cdr3_nt: TGCAGCGTTGTTGGGACTAGCGTAAATGAGCAGTTCTTC; cdr3_aa: CSVVGTSVNEQFF
clone_size: .; j_call: TRBJ1-2; d_call: TRBD1; v_call: TRBV7-9; cdr3_nt: TGTGCCAGCAGCTTTATCGGGACAGGGTTTTATGGCTACACCTTC; cdr3_aa: CASSFIGTGFYGYTF
clone_size: .; j_call: TRBJ2-4; d_call: .; v_call: TRBV12-3/TRBV12-4; cdr3_nt: TGTGCCACCACCTATCCGAGACAGGAAAACATTCAGTACTTC; cdr3_aa: CATTYPRQENIQYF
clone_size: .; j_call: TRBJ2-5; d_call: TRBD1; v_call: TRBV14; cdr3_nt: TGTGCCAGCAGCCTGGGGACAGGGGTTGACCAGTACTTC; cdr3_aa: CASSLGTGVDQYF
clone_size: .; j_call: TRBJ1-4; d_call: .; v_call: TRBV20-1; cdr3_nt: TGCAGTGCTAAACAGGCTCTTGTTGAAAAACTGTTTTTT; cdr3_aa: CSAKQALVEKLFF
clone_size: .; j_call: TRBJ2-1; d_call: .; v_call: TRBV29-1; cdr3_nt: TGCAGCCTCAACGGATCCCCCTCCTACAATGAGCAGTTCTTC; cdr3_aa: CSLNGSPSYNEQFF
clone_size: few; j_call: TRBJ1-2; d_call: .; v_call: TRBV19; cdr3_nt: TGTGCCAGTAGTATCATGAATGGCTACACCTTC; cdr3_aa: CASSIMNGYTF
clone_size: few; j_call: TRBJ2-3; d_call: .; v_call: TRBV27; cdr3_nt: TGTGCCAGCAGCCTAATGGGGGCGCTACCTATAGATACGCAGTATTTT; cdr3_aa: CASSLMGALPIDTQYF
clone_size: .; j_call: TRBJ2-5; d_call: TRBD2; v_call: TRBV7-9; cdr3_nt: TGTGCCAGCAGCTCGGGGGGGCCTGGAGAGACCCAGTACTTC; cdr3_aa: CASSSGGPGETQYF
clone_size: few; j_call: TRBJ1-2; d_call: .; v_call: TRBV7-6; cdr3_nt: TGTGCCAGCAGCCAGGGGACGGCAGCTAACTATGGCTACACCTTC; cdr3_aa: CASSQGTAANYGYTF
clone_size: .; j_call: TRBJ2-4; d_call: .; v_call: TRBV3-1; cdr3_nt: TGTGCCAGCAGCCCTTTGGTGTCCGGCGGGGCCAAAAACATTCAGTACTTC; cdr3_aa: CASSPLVSGGAKNIQYF
clone_size: .; j_call: TRBJ2-3; d_call: .; v_call: TRBV11-2; cdr3_nt: TGTGCCAGCAGTTTGCTGGGGGGGGCCGAGGATACGCAGTATTTT; cdr3_aa: CASSLLGGAEDTQYF
clone_size: few; j_call: TRBJ2-5; d_call: TRBD2; v_call: TRBV10-1; cdr3_nt: TGCGCCAGCAGTGAGTCCGGGGGGGGGACCCAGTACTTC; cdr3_aa: CASSESGGGTQYF
clone_size: .; j_call: TRBJ2-5; d_call: TRBD2; v_call: TRBV6-4; cdr3_nt: TGTGCCAGCAGCAGGACTAGCGGATTATTCCAAGAGACCCAGTACTTC; cdr3_aa: CASSRTSGLFQETQYF
clone_size: .; j_call: TRBJ2-1; d_call: TRBD1; v_call: TRBV9; cdr3_nt: TGTGCCAGCAGCGTAGAACAGGGGAACGAGCAGTTCTTC; cdr3_aa: CASSVEQGNEQFF
clone_size: many; j_call: TRBJ2-7; d_call: .; v_call: TRBV5-6; cdr3_nt: TGCGCCAGCAGCTTGGAGCCGGATTCCTACGAGCAGTACTTC; cdr3_aa: CASSLEPDSYEQYF
clone_size: .; j_call: TRBJ1-6; d_call: .; v_call: TRBV6-2/TRBV6-3; cdr3_nt: TGTGCCAGCAGTTACTTAGCCGGAAAAGGGGCGAATTCACCCCTCCACTTT; cdr3_aa: CASSYLAGKGANSPLHF
clone_size: .; j_call: TRBJ1-1; d_call: .; v_call: TRBV3-1; cdr3_nt: TGTGCCAGCAGCCAAGCAAACAGGGAGAACACTGAAGCTTTCTTT; cdr3_aa: CASSQANRENTEAFF
clone_size: .; j_call: TRBJ1-5; d_call: .; v_call: TRBV19; cdr3_nt: TGTGCCAGTAGTATTCGCTATAGCAATCAGCCCCAGCATTTT; cdr3_aa: CASSIRYSNQPQHF
clone_size: .; j_call: TRBJ2-2; d_call: .; v_call: TRBV7-9; cdr3_nt: TGTGCCAGCAGCTTAGCTCAGCTTCTGACCGGGGAGCTGTTTTTT; cdr3_aa: CASSLAQLLTGELFF
clone_size: many; j_call: TRBJ1-2; d_call: .; v_call: TRBV9; cdr3_nt: TGTGCCAGCAGCGTCGACTCCCATGGCTACACCTTC; cdr3_aa: CASSVDSHGYTF